The following is a TCR beta chain sequence with its context. The CDR3 contains 16 residues. The germline CDR1 and CDR2 sequences are SGHRS and YFSETQ. The V gene end was trimmed by 4 bases and the J gene end by 5 bases; junction bases not matched to a gene: 12. This record comes from a study of blood T cell repertoires in COVID-19. Profiled with immunoSEQ multiplex PCR; TCRdb holds only in-frame clones, not every one. There are tens of thousands of clones in the sample; 70% to 85% occur only once, and around 5.9% lies in the top ten. The sample was peripheral blood. The J gene is TRBJ2-3, the V gene TRBV5-1, with 8 bases lining up with TRBD2. The TCR originated in a woman aged 60-75 years with acute or convalescent COVID-19. This chain's CDR3 is CASSPGGAKYQDTQYF. CDR3 in DNA: TGCGCCAGCAGCCCCGGGGGGGCTAAATATCAAGATACGCAGTATTTT. Looking up the rest from reference TRBV5-1 and TRBJ2-3 gives the full variable domain: KAGVTQTPRYLIKTRGQQVTLSCSPISGHRSVSWYQQTPGQGLQFLFEYFSETQRNKGNFPGRFSGRQFSNSRSEMNVSTLELGDSALYLCASSPGGAKYQDTQYFGPGTRLTVL.